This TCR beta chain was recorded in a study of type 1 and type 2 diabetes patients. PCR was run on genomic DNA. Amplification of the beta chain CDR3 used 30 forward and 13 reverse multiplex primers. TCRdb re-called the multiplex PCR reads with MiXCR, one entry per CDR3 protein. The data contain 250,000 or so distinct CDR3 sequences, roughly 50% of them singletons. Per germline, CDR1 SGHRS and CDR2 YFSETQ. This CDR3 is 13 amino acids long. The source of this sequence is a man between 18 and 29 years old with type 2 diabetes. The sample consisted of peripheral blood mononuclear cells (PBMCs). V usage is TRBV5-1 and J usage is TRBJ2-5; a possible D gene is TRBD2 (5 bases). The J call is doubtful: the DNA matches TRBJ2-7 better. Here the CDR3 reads CASSLGLRYEQYF. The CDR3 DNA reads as TGCGCCAGCAGCCTAGGACTGCGCTACGAGCAGTACTTC.